Given below is one T cell receptor beta chain in context. The antigen is unknown. The entry originates in a study of cytomegalovirus exposure and HLA in healthy donors. For the study at large: A previous analysis identified approximately 110 million unique TCR beta sequences derived from roughly 180 million T cells.

PCR was performed using 60 Vbeta and 13 Jbeta primers. Profiled with immunoSEQ multiplex PCR; TCRdb holds only in-frame clones, not every one. This sample yields roughly 150,000 clones, of which over 70% are seen a single time; around an eighth belongs to the top ten. Trimming shortened V by 5 bases and J by 9 bases, and 16 bases separated the two germline ends. The CDR3 consists of 13 residues. The germline gives CDR1 SGHNT, CDR2 YENEEA. Study-level points and caveats: Other equally common chains were less clonally expanded than HLA-associated TCR beta chains, a later analysis showed.

The chain employs TRBV11-3 and TRBJ1-2, with a tentative D call TRBD1 (5 bases). This TCR derives from a woman in her thirties or forties in good health and CMV-seronegative. Sequenced sample: PBMCs. CDR3 residues: CASSPLRGGSYTF. The DNA of the CDR3 is TGTGCCAGCAGCCCACTGAGGGGAGGGAGCTACACCTTC.